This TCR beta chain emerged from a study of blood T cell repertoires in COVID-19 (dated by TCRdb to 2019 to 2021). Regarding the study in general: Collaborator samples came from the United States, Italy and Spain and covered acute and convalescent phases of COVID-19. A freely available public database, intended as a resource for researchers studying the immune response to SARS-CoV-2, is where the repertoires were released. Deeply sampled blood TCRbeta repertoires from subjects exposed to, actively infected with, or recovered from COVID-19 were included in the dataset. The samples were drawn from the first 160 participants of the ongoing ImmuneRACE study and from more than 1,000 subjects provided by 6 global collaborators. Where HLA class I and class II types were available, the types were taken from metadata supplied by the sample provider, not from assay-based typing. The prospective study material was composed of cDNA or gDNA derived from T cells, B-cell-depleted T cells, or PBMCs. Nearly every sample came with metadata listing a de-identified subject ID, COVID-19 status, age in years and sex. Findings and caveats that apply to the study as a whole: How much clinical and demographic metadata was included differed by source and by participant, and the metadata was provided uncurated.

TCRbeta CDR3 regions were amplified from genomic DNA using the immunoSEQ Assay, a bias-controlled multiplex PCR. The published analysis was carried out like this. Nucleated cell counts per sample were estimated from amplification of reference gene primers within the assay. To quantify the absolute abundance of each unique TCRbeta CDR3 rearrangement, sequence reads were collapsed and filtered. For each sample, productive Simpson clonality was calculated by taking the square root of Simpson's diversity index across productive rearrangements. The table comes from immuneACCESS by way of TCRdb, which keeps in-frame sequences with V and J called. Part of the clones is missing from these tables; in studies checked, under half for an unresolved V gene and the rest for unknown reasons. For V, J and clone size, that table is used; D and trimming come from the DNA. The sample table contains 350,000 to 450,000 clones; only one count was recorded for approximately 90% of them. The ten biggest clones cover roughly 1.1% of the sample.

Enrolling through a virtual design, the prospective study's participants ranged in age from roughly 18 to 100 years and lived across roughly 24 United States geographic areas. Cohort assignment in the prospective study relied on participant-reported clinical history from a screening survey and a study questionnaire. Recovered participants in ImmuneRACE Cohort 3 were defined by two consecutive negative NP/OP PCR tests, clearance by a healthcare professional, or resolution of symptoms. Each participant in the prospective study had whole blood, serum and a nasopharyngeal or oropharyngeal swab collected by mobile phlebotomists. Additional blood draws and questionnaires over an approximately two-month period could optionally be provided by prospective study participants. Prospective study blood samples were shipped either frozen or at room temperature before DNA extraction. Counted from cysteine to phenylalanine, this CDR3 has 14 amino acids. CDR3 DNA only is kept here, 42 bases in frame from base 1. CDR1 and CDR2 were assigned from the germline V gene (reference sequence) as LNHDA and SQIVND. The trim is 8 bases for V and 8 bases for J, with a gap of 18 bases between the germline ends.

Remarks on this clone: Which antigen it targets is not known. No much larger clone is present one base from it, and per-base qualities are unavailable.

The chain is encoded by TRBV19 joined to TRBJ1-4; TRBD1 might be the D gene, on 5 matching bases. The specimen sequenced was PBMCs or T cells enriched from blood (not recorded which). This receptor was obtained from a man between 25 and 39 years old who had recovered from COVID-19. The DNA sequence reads TGTGCCAGTTGCTATGGGGCAGGTGGAGAAAAACTGTTTTTT. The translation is CASCYGAGGEKLFF.